These T cell receptor beta chains were read from a single sample in a study of cytomegalovirus exposure and HLA in healthy donors. Profiling relied on immunoSEQ multiplex PCR, and the TCRdb table lists in-frame clones only, not all of them. In the table there are 150,000 to 180,000 clones, about 80% of which are singletons. The sample taken for sequencing was PBMCs. The receptors originated from a woman aged 50 to 60 in good health and CMV-seropositive. Each CDR3 is given with its conserved first and last residue. D genes are given only for firm matches. The size field is filled for only some rows; it gives once, few, many or a size class.

clone_size: NA
v_call: TRBV9
d_call: NA
j_call: TRBJ2-1
cdr3_aa: CASSPTGDPYNEQFF
cdr3_nt: TGTGCCAGCAGCCCCACCGGAGACCCCTACAATGAGCAGTTCTTC

clone_size: NA
v_call: TRBV30
d_call: TRBD1
j_call: TRBJ1-5
cdr3_aa: CAWSRPDLGQFNQPQHF
cdr3_nt: TGTGCCTGGAGTCGTCCGGACTTGGGACAGTTTAATCAGCCCCAGCATTTT

clone_size: NA
v_call: TRBV6-6
d_call: TRBD2
j_call: TRBJ2-3
cdr3_aa: CASSPGAGGLGDTQYF
cdr3_nt: TGTGCCAGCAGTCCGGGAGCGGGGGGGCTAGGGGATACGCAGTATTTT

clone_size: NA
v_call: TRBV9
d_call: TRBD2
j_call: TRBJ2-2
cdr3_aa: CASSVAGGGELFF
cdr3_nt: TGTGCCAGCAGCGTAGCGGGAGGGGGGGAGCTGTTTTTT

clone_size: NA
v_call: TRBV4-3
d_call: NA
j_call: TRBJ1-2
cdr3_aa: CASSQDIGRLYGYTF
cdr3_nt: TGCGCCAGCAGCCAAGACATAGGCAGGCTCTATGGCTACACCTTC

clone_size: NA
v_call: TRBV5-1
d_call: TRBD1
j_call: TRBJ2-3
cdr3_aa: CASSLVPGQATDTQYF
cdr3_nt: TGCGCCAGCAGCTTGGTCCCGGGACAGGCCACAGATACGCAGTATTTT

clone_size: NA
v_call: TRBV27
d_call: NA
j_call: TRBJ2-2
cdr3_aa: CASSLGHNTGELFF
cdr3_nt: TGTGCCAGCAGTTTAGGACACAACACCGGGGAGCTGTTTTTT

clone_size: NA
v_call: TRBV7-2
d_call: NA
j_call: TRBJ2-6
cdr3_aa: CASSLRSGQGRAGANVLTF
cdr3_nt: TGTGCCAGCAGCTTACGTTCGGGGCAGGGGCGGGCTGGGGCCAACGTCCTGACTTTC

clone_size: NA
v_call: TRBV6-5
d_call: NA
j_call: TRBJ2-1
cdr3_aa: CASKKGWRDNEQFF
cdr3_nt: TGTGCCAGCAAGAAGGGATGGCGGGACAATGAGCAGTTCTTC

clone_size: NA
v_call: TRBV2
d_call: TRBD2
j_call: TRBJ2-3
cdr3_aa: CASLRPSGGTDTQYF
cdr3_nt: TGTGCCAGCCTTCGTCCTAGCGGGGGTACAGATACGCAGTATTTT

clone_size: NA
v_call: TRBV25-1
d_call: TRBD1
j_call: TRBJ1-2
cdr3_aa: CASSEVTGDGYTF
cdr3_nt: TGTGCCAGCAGTGAGGTGACAGGGGATGGCTACACCTTC

clone_size: NA
v_call: TRBV13
d_call: NA
j_call: TRBJ2-1
cdr3_aa: CASLVFRGGPRNEQFF
cdr3_nt: TGTGCCAGCCTAGTTTTTAGGGGGGGGCCGCGGAATGAGCAGTTCTTC

clone_size: NA
v_call: TRBV6-5
d_call: NA
j_call: TRBJ1-5
cdr3_aa: CASRGRGNQPQHF
cdr3_nt: TGTGCCAGCAGAGGCCGGGGCAATCAGCCCCAGCATTTT

clone_size: NA
v_call: TRBV9
d_call: TRBD1
j_call: TRBJ1-4
cdr3_aa: CASSPRQGPNEKLFF
cdr3_nt: TGTGCCAGCAGCCCCCGACAGGGACCTAATGAAAAACTGTTTTTT

clone_size: NA
v_call: TRBV29-1
d_call: TRBD1
j_call: TRBJ1-2
cdr3_aa: CSAQGADYGYTF
cdr3_nt: TGCAGCGCACAGGGGGCGGATTATGGCTACACCTTC

clone_size: NA
v_call: TRBV5-1
d_call: TRBD2
j_call: TRBJ2-7
cdr3_aa: CASSLLGGSSYEQYF
cdr3_nt: TGCGCCAGCAGCTTGTTGGGGGGGAGCTCCTACGAGCAGTACTTC

clone_size: NA
v_call: TRBV27
d_call: TRBD1
j_call: TRBJ1-6
cdr3_aa: CASSLRDRGRGGNSPLHF
cdr3_nt: TGTGCCAGCAGTCTCCGGGACAGGGGGCGCGGTGGTAATTCACCCCTCCACTTT

clone_size: NA
v_call: TRBV4-3
d_call: TRBD2
j_call: TRBJ2-1
cdr3_aa: CASSPGLAGGAWEQFF
cdr3_nt: TGCGCCAGCAGCCCGGGACTAGCGGGGGGGGCGTGGGAGCAGTTCTTC

clone_size: NA
v_call: TRBV7-8
d_call: TRBD2
j_call: TRBJ2-2
cdr3_aa: CASSFPTSGGPNTGELFF
cdr3_nt: TGTGCCAGCAGCTTCCCCACTAGCGGGGGCCCGAACACCGGGGAGCTGTTTTTT

clone_size: few
v_call: TRBV18
d_call: NA
j_call: TRBJ1-1
cdr3_aa: CASSPGTGQYTEAFF
cdr3_nt: TGTGCCAGCTCACCGGGCACAGGGCAATACACTGAAGCTTTCTTT

clone_size: NA
v_call: TRBV6-5
d_call: NA
j_call: TRBJ1-2
cdr3_aa: CASSYSTARGKGYTF
cdr3_nt: TGTGCCAGCAGTTACTCGACGGCCCGGGGGAAGGGCTACACCTTC

clone_size: NA
v_call: TRBV10-3
d_call: NA
j_call: TRBJ1-4
cdr3_aa: CAISDRGGNEKLFF
cdr3_nt: TGTGCCATCAGTGATAGGGGGGGGAATGAAAAACTGTTTTTT

clone_size: NA
v_call: TRBV2
d_call: NA
j_call: TRBJ2-7
cdr3_aa: CASSEAGLSRAYYEQYF
cdr3_nt: TGTGCCAGCAGTGAAGCGGGACTTTCCCGGGCTTACTACGAGCAGTACTTC

clone_size: few
v_call: TRBV10-3
d_call: NA
j_call: TRBJ1-1
cdr3_aa: CATLGGGTEAFF
cdr3_nt: TGTGCCACCTTAGGAGGAGGAACTGAAGCTTTCTTT

clone_size: NA
v_call: TRBV7-9
d_call: TRBD1
j_call: TRBJ2-2
cdr3_aa: CASSLGRTGATGELFF
cdr3_nt: TGTGCCAGCAGCTTAGGTCGGACAGGGGCCACCGGGGAGCTGTTTTTT

clone_size: NA
v_call: TRBV5-1
d_call: NA
j_call: TRBJ2-3
cdr3_aa: CASSPGGRGTDTQYF
cdr3_nt: TGCGCCAGCAGCCCCGGGGGGCGCGGCACAGATACGCAGTATTTT

clone_size: NA
v_call: TRBV7-9
d_call: NA
j_call: TRBJ2-3
cdr3_aa: CSSSSVRIGTDTQYF
cdr3_nt: TGTTCCAGCAGCTCCGTTAGAATAGGCACAGATACGCAGTATTTT

clone_size: NA
v_call: TRBV6-5
d_call: TRBD1
j_call: TRBJ1-1
cdr3_aa: CASSYTGQRNTEAFF
cdr3_nt: TGTGCCAGCAGTTATACGGGACAGAGAAACACTGAAGCTTTCTTT

clone_size: NA
v_call: TRBV30
d_call: NA
j_call: TRBJ1-3
cdr3_aa: CAWSVNRISGNTIYF
cdr3_nt: TGTGCCTGGAGTGTAAACAGGATCTCTGGAAACACCATATATTTT

clone_size: NA
v_call: TRBV9
d_call: NA
j_call: TRBJ2-1
cdr3_aa: CASSVNRGSYNEQFF
cdr3_nt: TGTGCCAGCAGCGTAAACCGGGGATCCTACAATGAGCAGTTCTTC

clone_size: once
v_call: TRBV9
d_call: NA
j_call: TRBJ2-1
cdr3_aa: CASSASSGGEFNEQFF
cdr3_nt: TGTGCCAGCAGCGCTTCCTCCGGGGGAGAGTTTAATGAGCAGTTCTTC

clone_size: NA
v_call: TRBV5-1
d_call: TRBD1
j_call: TRBJ2-2
cdr3_aa: CASSLQGAGGELFF
cdr3_nt: TGCGCCAGCAGCTTACAGGGGGCTGGCGGGGAGCTGTTTTTT

clone_size: NA
v_call: TRBV19
d_call: NA
j_call: TRBJ1-1
cdr3_aa: CASSRQEPAANTEAFF
cdr3_nt: TGTGCCAGTAGTCGACAGGAGCCCGCTGCCAACACTGAAGCTTTCTTT

clone_size: once
v_call: TRBV5-4
d_call: TRBD2
j_call: TRBJ2-1
cdr3_aa: CASSRLAGGAAAQNEQFF
cdr3_nt: TGTGCCAGCAGCCGACTAGCGGGGGGGGCAGCGGCCCAGAATGAGCAGTTCTTC

clone_size: NA
v_call: TRBV12-5
d_call: TRBD1
j_call: TRBJ1-2
cdr3_aa: CASGPDRGRDGYTF
cdr3_nt: TGTGCTAGTGGTCCTGACAGGGGAAGAGATGGCTACACCTTC

clone_size: NA
v_call: TRBV2
d_call: NA
j_call: TRBJ1-2
cdr3_aa: CARRGGNGYTF
cdr3_nt: TGTGCCAGACGGGGGGGTAATGGCTACACCTTC